A single sample is the source of the 6 T cell receptor beta chains below, sequenced in a study of T cells in Graves' hyperthyroidism and ophthalmopathy (dated by TCRdb to about 2019). To prepare the library, multiplex PCR was applied. Sequencing used an Illumina HiSeq 2000. Amplification of TCR beta CDR3 regions was carried out from RNA transcripts. The first round of RT-PCR for the TCR CDR3 was performed with the HTBI primer set and the Qiagen OneStep RT-PCR kit. TCRdb took the public reads, trimmed them with fastp at Q25, ran MiXCR for clone calling and kept in-frame beta chains. Duplicate CDR3 protein sequences are folded into a single record with the most common DNA and genes. Counted in this sample were roughly 98,000 distinct CDR3 sequences; 35% to 45% of them appeared once. The ten largest clones add up to 9.5% to 13% of the sample. Input material: peripheral blood or thyroid tissue (not recorded which). The receptors come from a woman between 25 and 40 years old with Graves' hyperthyroidism.

A few counts support this clonotype. V is TRBV28 and J is TRBJ1-3, with D possibly matching TRBD1 (5 bases). V lost 5 bases to trimming and J lost 0 bases, with 14 bases between them. The germline V gene encodes CDR1 MDHEN and CDR2 SYDVKM. The CDR3 spans 16 residues. This CDR3 is CASSPHQGSSGNTIYF. The DNA for the CDR3 is TGTGCCAGCAGTCCTCATCAGGGTAGCTCTGGAAACACCATATATTTT.

This clonotype was detected once. The chain links TRBV7-3 to TRBJ2-5; 9 nucleotides line up with TRBD1. The CDR3 sequence is 15 residues long. After removal of 2 bases from V and 5 bases from J, the junction contained 6 bases not matched to a gene. Germline V CDR1 and CDR2: SGHTA, FQGTGA. The CDR3 bases are TGTGCCAGCAGCTTATTCTGGACAGGGGAGGAGACCCAGTACTTC. Amino acids: CASSLFWTGEETQYF.

CDR3 sequence (DNA): TGCAGCGTCTTCCGCCGGGGAATTCACGACGAGCAGTACTTC. Its protein product is CSVFRRGIHDEQYF. The chain is built from TRBV29-1 and TRBJ2-7, with D perhaps matching TRBD2 (5 bases). Germline V gene data show CDR1 as SQVTM and CDR2 as ANQGSEA. Trimming shortened V by 6 bases and J by 5 bases, and 20 bases separated the two germline ends. This CDR3 region has 14 residues.

This clonotype was seen ten or more times. The CDR3 sequence is CSALDLQNTGELFF. DNA of the CDR3: TGCAGTGCTTTGGACCTTCAGAACACCGGGGAGCTGTTTTTT. This chain links TRBV20-1 with TRBJ2-2, with D hard to call. Between the trimmed V and J ends, which lost 5 bases and 1 base, there was a span of 11 bases. The germline CDR1 and CDR2 sequences are DFQATT and SNEGSKA (reference sequence). The CDR3 consists of 14 residues.

This clonotype was counted at least ten times. This CDR3 is CASSPRGARVRSGANVLTF. The CDR3 DNA is TGTGCCAGCAGCCCTAGGGGGGCCAGGGTGAGGTCTGGGGCCAACGTCCTGACTTTC. The V call is TRBV7-2, the J call TRBJ2-6; D assignment may be TRBD1 or TRBD2 (6 bases each). The CDR3 spans 19 residues. Trimming pared 5 bases from V and 1 base from J, leaving 21 bases between. Germline CDR1 is SGHTA and CDR2 is FQGNSA. Filled out from reference TRBV7-2 and TRBJ2-6, the complete variable domain reads GAGVSQSPSNKVTEKGKDVELRCDPISGHTALYWYRQSLGQGLEFLIYFQGNSAPDKSGLPSDRFSAERTGGSVSTLTIQRTQQEDSAVYLCASSPRGARVRSGANVLTFGAGSRLTVL.

This clonotype was counted at least ten times. The chain recombines TRBV7-8 with TRBJ1-5; possible D gene TRBD1, 5 bases. Looked up from germline, CDR1 is SGHVS and CDR2 is FQNEAQ. With 3 bases removed from V and 5 bases from J, the gap between germline ends came to 8 bases. This CDR3 is built from 13 residues. The CDR3 region has the DNA TGTGCCAGCAGCTTGGGCAGGGATCAGCCCCAGCATTTT. It translates to CASSLGRDQPQHF.